Listed here are 12 T cell receptor beta chains from one sample, sequenced in a study of blood T cell repertoires in COVID-19. Profiled with immunoSEQ multiplex PCR; TCRdb holds only in-frame clones, not every one. The table includes 80,000 to 100,000 clones, roughly 80% detected once. Input material: peripheral blood. These receptors all come from a human donor in a cohort sampled during active COVID-19.

The V call is TRBV7-2, the J call TRBJ2-5, with 9 bases aligning to TRBD2. V lost 3 bases, J lost 5 bases, and 4 bases stayed unmatched. The CDR3 spans 14 residues. Germline-derived CDR1 and CDR2 are SGHTA and FQGNSA. DNA of the CDR3: TGTGCCAGCAGCTTCGGCGGGAGGGCTGAGACCCAGTACTTC. The encoded protein is CASSFGGRAETQYF. The entire variable domain, with the rest obtained from reference TRBV7-2 and TRBJ2-5, is as follows: GAGVSQSPSNKVTEKGKDVELRCDPISGHTALYWYRQSLGQGLEFLIYFQGNSAPDKSGLPSDRFSAERTGGSVSTLTIQRTQQEDSAVYLCASSFGGRAETQYFGPGTRLLVL.

The chain has TRBV4-2 and TRBJ2-7; 12 bases line up with TRBD2. This CDR3 comprises 15 residues. J gave up 2 bases and V 1 base, and 0 bases lay outside the gene matches. Germline CDR1 LGHNA, CDR2 YNFKEQ. The CDR3 DNA sequence: TGTGCCAGCAGCCAAGCTAGCGGGGGGGCCTACGAGCAGTACTTC. This codes for CASSQASGGAYEQYF.

The chain uses TRBV10-2 and TRBJ1-5, with 9 bases that match TRBD1. Germline CDR1 WSHSY, CDR2 SAAADI. CDR3 length equals 16 residues. Trimming at V came to 3 bases and at J to 2 bases, leaving 5 bases not matched to a gene. CDR3 sequence reads: CASSELRTGGNQPQHF. CDR3 coding DNA: TGCGCCAGCAGTGAATTAAGGACAGGGGGCAATCAGCCCCAGCATTTT.

The chain recombines TRBV20-1 with TRBJ2-2, with 10 bases identical to TRBD2. The CDR3 loop spans 15 amino acids. In germline, CDR1 is DFQATT, CDR2 SNEGSKA (reference sequence). The ends lost 3 bases at V and 6 bases at J; junction bases unmatched: 7. The CDR3 loop is CSASIGTSAAGELFF. The CDR3 region has the DNA TGCAGTGCTAGTATCGGGACTAGCGCGGCCGGGGAGCTGTTTTTT.

The J gene is TRBJ2-7, the V gene TRBV12-3 or TRBV12-4; perhaps TRBD1 as D (6 bases). CDR3 length equals 13 residues. The germline V and J ends were trimmed by 3 bases and 3 bases, with 9 bases remaining between them. The CDR3 DNA follows: TGTGCCAGCAGTTTGGGGGCTGACTACGAGCAGTACTTC. Residues: CASSLGADYEQYF.

This chain uses TRBV30 with TRBJ1-1; D gene ambiguous. Germline V gene sequence: CDR1 GTSNPN, CDR2 SVGIG (reference sequence). The CDR3 runs to 13 residues. Between the trimmed V and J ends, which lost 3 bases and 0 bases, there was a span of 8 bases. The CDR3 spells CAWRPTMNTEAFF. The CDR3, as DNA: TGTGCCTGGAGGCCAACTATGAACACTGAAGCTTTCTTT.

The rearrangement links TRBV25-1 to TRBJ2-5; tentative D call: TRBD2 (6 bases). Trimming stripped 2 bases from V and 5 bases from J, with 15 bases between. Looked up from germline, CDR1 is MGHDK and CDR2 is SYGVNS. The CDR3 is 15 amino acids. CDR3 loop: CASSEGTGSGETQYF. Here the CDR3 DNA reads TGTGCCAGCAGTGAAGGGACCGGGAGTGGGGAGACCCAGTACTTC.

The CDR3 bases are TGCAGCGGGATAGCGGGAGAGCAGTACTTC. Translating gives CSGIAGEQYF. The chain carries TRBV29-1 and TRBJ2-7; 8 positions match TRBD2. With V trimmed by 7 bases and J by 7 bases, 3 bases remained unmatched. The CDR3 runs 10 residues. Looked up from germline, CDR1 is SQVTM and CDR2 is ANQGSEA.

V gene TRBV18 combines with J gene TRBJ1-4; D remains ambiguous. V shed 6 bases and J shed 8 bases, with 16 bases lying between them. Germline loops: CDR1 KGHSH, CDR2 LQKENI. The length of the CDR3 is 14 residues. CDR3: CASSSPGKGEKLFF. Here the CDR3 DNA reads TGTGCCAGCTCCTCCCCGGGAAAGGGCGAAAAACTGTTTTTT.

V is TRBV18 and J is TRBJ2-2; D not resolved. Germline V gene lookup returns CDR1 KGHSH and CDR2 LQKENI. The CDR3 runs to 14 residues. V was clipped by 0 bases and J by 5 bases, with 7 bases between them. This CDR3 reads CASSPPSLTGELFF. CDR3 nucleotide sequence: TGTGCCAGCTCACCACCGAGTTTAACCGGGGAGCTGTTTTTT.

The chain combines TRBV28 with TRBJ2-1; perhaps TRBD1 as D (5 bases). Looked up from germline, CDR1 is MDHEN and CDR2 is SYDVKM. V lost 6 bases and J 6 bases, leaving 15 bases between the germline ends. The length of the CDR3 is 14 residues. Written as DNA, the CDR3 is TGTGCCAGCAGCCCATCAGGGTGGAGCAATGAGCAGTTCTTC. Its protein is CASSPSGWSNEQFF.

The table lists this clone with a few counts. V gene TRBV6-5 combines with J gene TRBJ2-7; tentative D call: TRBD2 (6 bases). The germline V gene encodes CDR1 MNHEY and CDR2 SVGAGI. The CDR3 sequence is 13 residues long. V lost 8 bases and J 3 bases, leaving 14 bases between the germline ends. CDR3 sequence (DNA): TGTGCCAGCGGGGAGGAATCAAACTACGAGCAGTACTTC. Translated, it gives CASGEESNYEQYF.